This TCR beta chain was recovered during a study of T cells in Graves' hyperthyroidism and ophthalmopathy (dated by TCRdb to between 2019 and 2020). General notes on the study: Peripheral blood was sampled at the time of initial diagnosis, prior to any treatment. A discovery cohort of approximately 100 patients, 43 with Graves' ophthalmopathy and 55 to 60 with stable Graves' hyperthyroidism, was used to find distinguishing TCR V-J signatures. An independent validation cohort of around 20 hyperthyroidism patients and 17 patients who later progressed to ophthalmopathy tested prospective prediction of ophthalmopathy. The approximately 97 discovery patients were randomly divided into training and test sets at a 7:3 ratio. In addition, the study compared T-cell repertoires in thyroid tissue and in blood from about six Graves' hyperthyroidism patients. After blood sampling, hyperthyroidism patients were treated with methimazole at a starting dose of 30 mg daily, and ophthalmopathy patients were treated with high-dose intravenous methylprednisolone. The paper describes TCR Vbeta CDR3 sequencing of about 140 peripheral blood samples, made up of under 50 ophthalmopathy patients, 70 to 75 hyperthyroidism patients and roughly 17 progressor patients. Study-level results and caveats: In validation, the model predicted progression to ophthalmopathy a median of 6.5 months before onset, with about 71% sensitivity and about 72% specificity. A model built on a 13 V-J signature distinguished ophthalmopathy from stable hyperthyroidism, reaching around 90% sensitivity and approximately 81% specificity in cross-validation and 80%/75% in testing. Blood samples also contained most of the expanded thyroid clonotypes (frequency above 0.001), which suggests that blood repertoires may reflect thyroid immune responses. No statistical method was used to set the sample size in advance, and investigators knew the group allocation.

This clonotype was seen a few times. The antigen this receptor binds is unknown. One end of the junction fails to match germline, which may point to a read error. Amplification of TCR beta CDR3 regions was carried out from RNA transcripts. A first-round RT-PCR of the TCR CDR3 used the HTBI primer set with the Qiagen OneStep RT-PCR kit. Libraries were constructed in a second round of multiplex PCR, after which size selection and purification were performed. The libraries were sequenced on an Illumina HiSeq2000 using paired-end 100 bp reads. Concerning the study's data processing: SOAPnuke was used to process the raw data, throwing out any read that contained adapters or uncalled bases, had a mean Phred below 15, or lacked an exact constant-primer or identifier match. COPE v1.2.5 was used to merge the high-quality paired reads, and each unique nucleotide sequence was defined as a clonotype. MiTCR v1.1 was used to align the clonotypes against IMGT TRBV, TRBD and TRBJ reference segments. Only V-J combinations with frequency above 0.0001, covering 98% to 99.2% of repertoires, were analysed. The TCS score was defined as the ratio of F50 (clonal expansion) to E x V (chaos), calculated using BLOSUM62-based TCRdist between CDR3 peptides within each V-J. Welch's t-statistics and random forest reduced roughly 540 V-J features to 13, which were used in a naive Bayes classifier (R e1071). TCRdb reprocessed the public reads (quality trimming at Q25 with fastp, clone calling with MiXCR) and kept in-frame beta chains. Rows matching on CDR3 protein sequence are summarized as one entry with the most common DNA and genes. The authors' filters were not applied to this entry. The sample table records about 510,000 distinct CDR3 sequences; approximately 15% of these occur just once. The top ten clonotypes cover roughly 13% of the sample.

CDR1 MDHEN and CDR2 SYDVKM were looked up in the germline V gene. From its cysteine to its phenylalanine, the CDR3 spans 14 amino acids. Of the read, only the CDR3 DNA is kept; its 42 bases are in frame from base 1. Stable Graves' hyperthyroidism was defined as no progression to ophthalmopathy during 18 months of follow-up. The hyperthyroidism patients were between 18 and 65 years old and newly diagnosed, with a disease duration of less than 2 months. Patients with uncontrolled infections, other autoimmune diseases, pregnancy or lactation were excluded. Diagnoses were based on clinical symptoms, serum thyroxine and TRAb, thyroid ultrasound and orbital computed tomography. PBMCs were separated from roughly 10 ml of fresh peripheral blood using Ficoll-Paque density gradient centrifugation. Total RNA was extracted with Trizol reagent, and quality was checked on an Agilent 2100 Bioanalyzer.

Sequencing was carried out using blood. The TCR sequence derives from a woman between 35 and 50 years old with Graves' hyperthyroidism. Rearrangement joined TRBV28 to TRBJ2-6; TRBD2 matches 12 bases in the middle. The CDR3 region: CASSLTHYGLAGSF. The DNA is as follows: TGTGCCAGCAGTCTGACCCACTACGGACTAGCGGGGTCTTTC.